This T cell receptor (beta chain) was observed in a study of quantifying T cell responses using KT2 cells. Study context: Reverse transcription used primers in the TCR alpha and beta constant regions.

Known numbers of the T cell clone KT2 were added to PBMC. A range of KT2-to-PBMC ratios was made using fixed PBMC numbers. V shed 0 bases and J shed 4 bases, with 16 bases lying between them. The CDR3 length is 17 residues. CDR1 LGHNA and CDR2 YSLEER come from the germline V gene. The cDNA 3' end received a ligated oligonucleotide with a UMI. First-round PCR used roughly 4 cycles and beta primers RC1.1 and RC1.2 covering TRBC1 and TRBC2. From the second PCR onward, TCR alpha and beta chains were processed separately. TCRdb reprocessed the UMI-ligation and nested PCR reads with MiXCR, giving one entry per CDR3 protein. Of roughly 50,000 distinct CDR3 sequences listed, 9% to 15% were seen once; the top ten hold approximately 10%.

The chain couples TRBV4-3 to TRBJ2-1; D perhaps matches TRBD2 (5 bases). The origin of this receptor is a human donor. Sequenced material: PBMCs spiked with cells of the T cell clone KT2. Here the CDR3 DNA reads TGCGCCAGCAGCCAAGAGGCGTACCAGCGGATGTACAATGAGCAGTTCTTC. Its translation is CASSQEAYQRMYNEQFF.